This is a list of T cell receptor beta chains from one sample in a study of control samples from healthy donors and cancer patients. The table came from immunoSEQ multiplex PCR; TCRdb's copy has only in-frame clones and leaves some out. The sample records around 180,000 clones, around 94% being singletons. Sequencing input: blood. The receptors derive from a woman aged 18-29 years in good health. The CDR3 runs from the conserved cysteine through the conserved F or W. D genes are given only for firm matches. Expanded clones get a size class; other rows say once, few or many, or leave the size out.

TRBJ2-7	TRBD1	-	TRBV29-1	TGCAGCGCCAAACGGACAGGGGGGTACGAGCAGTACTTC	CSAKRTGGYEQYF
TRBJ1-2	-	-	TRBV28	TGTGCCAGCAGTTTTCTCGGGGGGTCCCCCCATGGCTACACCTTC	CASSFLGGSPHGYTF
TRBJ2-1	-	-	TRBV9	TGTGCCAGCAGCGTAGCTGTCCGACTCCTAGTCGGTATCGATGAGCAGTTCTTC	CASSVAVRLLVGIDEQFF
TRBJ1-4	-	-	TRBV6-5	TGTGCCAGCAGTTACCTGGGGGCGAATAATGAAAAACTGTTTTTT	CASSYLGANNEKLFF
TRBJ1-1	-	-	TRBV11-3	TGTGCCAGCAGCTGGGGACAAAACACTGAAGCTTTCTTT	CASSWGQNTEAFF
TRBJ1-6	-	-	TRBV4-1	TGCGCCAGCAGCCAAGATGGCCGGGAGATAGGGTCCTATAATTCACCCCTCCACTTT	CASSQDGREIGSYNSPLHF
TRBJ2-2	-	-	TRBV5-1	TGCGCCTGTACCAGAGTAGGGGCCAACACCGGGGAGCTGTTTTTT	CACTRVGANTGELFF
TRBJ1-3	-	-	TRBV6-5	TGTGCCAGCAGTTACCCACATCGGCAGGGGGGAAACACCATATATTTT	CASSYPHRQGGNTIYF
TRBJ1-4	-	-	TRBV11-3	TGTGCCAGCAGCAACTTACAGGAAAAACTGTTTTTT	CASSNLQEKLFF
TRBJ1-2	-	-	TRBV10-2	TGCGCCAGCACATCGGAACGGGCTGGGGGCTACACCTTC	CASTSERAGGYTF
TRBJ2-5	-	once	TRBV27	TGTGCCAGCAGTGTCAGGGATGCAGAGACCCAGTACTTC	CASSVRDAETQYF
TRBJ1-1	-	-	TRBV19	TGTGCCAGTAGTCCCCGAGACACTGAAGCTTTCTTT	CASSPRDTEAFF
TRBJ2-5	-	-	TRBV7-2	TGTGCCAGCACCCTAGGAGGTTTCGGGGGGACCCAGTACTTC	CASTLGGFGGTQYF
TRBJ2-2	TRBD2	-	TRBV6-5	TGTGCCAGCAGTTACCTAGCGGGGGGGAGTACCGGGGAGCTGTTTTTT	CASSYLAGGSTGELFF
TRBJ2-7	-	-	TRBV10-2	TGCGCCAGCAGTGAGTCTTTGGCATGGACAGACTTTTACGAGCAGTACTTC	CASSESLAWTDFYEQYF
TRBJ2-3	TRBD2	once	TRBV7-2	TGTGCCAGCAACCTAGCGGGCCCGGTCAGCACAGATACGCAGTATTTT	CASNLAGPVSTDTQYF
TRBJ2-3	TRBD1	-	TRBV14	TGTGCCAGCAGCCCCCACCCGGGACAGGGGGAGTCTACAGATACGCAGTATTTT	CASSPHPGQGESTDTQYF
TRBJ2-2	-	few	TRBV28	TGTGCCAGCAGATCCACCGGGGAGCTGTTTTTT	CASRSTGELFF
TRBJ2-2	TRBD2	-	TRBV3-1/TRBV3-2	TGTGCCAGCAGCCAGCCCTTAAGCGGGACCAACACCGGGGAGCTGTTTTTT	CASSQPLSGTNTGELFF
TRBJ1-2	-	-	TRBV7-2	TGTGCCAGCAGCTCTTTCTATGGCTACACCTTC	CASSSFYGYTF
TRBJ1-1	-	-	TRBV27	TGTGCCAGCAGTTTATTGGGGGCGAGGAACACTGAAGCTTTCTTT	CASSLLGARNTEAFF
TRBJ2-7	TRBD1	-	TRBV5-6	TGTGCCAGCAGCTATCCGGGACAGCTAAACCTGTTCTCCTACGAGCAGTACTTC	CASSYPGQLNLFSYEQYF
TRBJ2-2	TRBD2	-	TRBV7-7	TGTGCTAGCAGCTTAACAGCGGGGGCGAACACCGGGGAGCTGTTTTTT	CASSLTAGANTGELFF
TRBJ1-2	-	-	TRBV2	TGTGCCAGCAGTGAACAGTATGGCTACACCTTC	CASSEQYGYTF
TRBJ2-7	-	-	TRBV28	TGTGCCAGCAGTGCCCCCCCCGGGTTCGACGAGCAGTACTTC	CASSAPPGFDEQYF
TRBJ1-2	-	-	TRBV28	TGTGCCAGCAGCCCTCCCTCGGCTTATGGCTACACCTTC	CASSPPSAYGYTF
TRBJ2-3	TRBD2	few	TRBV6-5	TGTGCCAGCACCATAGGACTAGCCACAGATACGCAGTATTTT	CASTIGLATDTQYF
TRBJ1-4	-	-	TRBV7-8	TGTGCCAGCAGTTATGAATCCCAACAGGGAGTGGGGACCCATAGTGAAAAACTGTTTTTT	CASSYESQQGVGTHSEKLFF
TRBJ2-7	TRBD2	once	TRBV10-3	TGTGCCATCAGTGAAGCTGGAGGACTAGCGGGTGGCTCCTACGAGCAGTACTTC	CAISEAGGLAGGSYEQYF
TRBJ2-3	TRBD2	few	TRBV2	TGTGCCAGCAGTGATGTTGAGCGGGGGGTCACAGATACGCAGTATTTT	CASSDVERGVTDTQYF
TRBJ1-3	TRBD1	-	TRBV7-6	TGTGCCAGCAGCCCAGGGACAGGCGGAAACACCATATATTTT	CASSPGTGGNTIYF
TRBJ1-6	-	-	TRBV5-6	TGTGCCAGCAGCAGGAGACGGGGTGGTTCACCCCTCCACTTT	CASSRRRGGSPLHF
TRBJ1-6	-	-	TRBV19	TGTGCCAGTAGTAGGACTCTCGGGGGTAATTCACCCCTCCACTTT	CASSRTLGGNSPLHF
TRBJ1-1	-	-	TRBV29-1	TGCAGCGTTGGGGGCAGGGAAAACACTGAAGCTTTCTTT	CSVGGRENTEAFF
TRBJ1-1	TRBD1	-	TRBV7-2	TGTGCCAGCAGCTTGGACAGGGGGCGGACTGAAGCTTTCTTT	CASSLDRGRTEAFF
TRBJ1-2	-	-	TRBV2	TGTGCCACGCCGGAGGGAAAGTCGTTAGGCGGCTACACCTTC	CATPEGKSLGGYTF
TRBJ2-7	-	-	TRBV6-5	TGTGCCAGCAGTTCCCCATGGACGAACTACGAGCAGTACTTC	CASSSPWTNYEQYF
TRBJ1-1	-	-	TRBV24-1	TGTGCCACCAGTGATACTACCAGGGGAGGAACTGAAGCTTTCTTT	CATSDTTRGGTEAFF